This T cell receptor (beta chain) derives from a study of cytomegalovirus exposure and HLA in healthy donors. Notes on the study in general: Being productive about 87% or about 30% of the time was typical of most TCR beta V segments in an earlier analysis. At a 0.05 false discovery rate, a later analysis found 15,000 to 20,000 TCR beta sequences to be associated with HLA alleles. Several of the most significant clusters appeared, in a later analysis, to be linked to common viral pathogens.

PCR was performed using 60 Vbeta and 13 Jbeta primers. Assay: immunoSEQ multiplex PCR; the TCRdb copy retains only in-frame clones and omits some. The sample contains 150,000 to 200,000 clones, roughly 80% of which appear only once. A note on this clone: The antigen is unknown.

V lost 0 bases to trimming and J lost 0 bases, with 10 bases between them. Per the germline V gene, CDR1 is SGHRS and CDR2 is YFSETQ. CDR3 length: 15 residues. This TCR was recovered from a woman aged 50 to 65 in good health and CMV-seronegative. Sequencing was done on a sample of PBMCs. The chain combines TRBV5-1 with TRBJ2-7; D gene ambiguous. This CDR3 is CASSLGRTVSYEQYF. DNA of the CDR3: TGCGCCAGCAGCTTGGGCCGCACGGTCTCCTACGAGCAGTACTTC.